Sequencing of this TCR beta chain was carried out in a study of T cells of healthy individuals. In TCRdb, the 5' RACE reads were re-called with MiXCR into one record per CDR3 protein. Of tens of thousands of distinct CDR3 sequences in the sample, 15% to 20% were seen once. By proportion, this clonotype is medium-sized. The sequence was collected from a human donor in good health.

This CDR3 reads CSAKRDSREKLFF. As DNA, the CDR3 is TGCAGCGCCAAACGGGACTCAAGGGAAAAACTGTTTTTT. J is TRBJ1-4 and V is TRBV29-1, with a weak D call TRBD1 (5 bases). Germline V lookup: CDR1 SQVTM, CDR2 ANQGSEA. Trimming took 7 bases from V and 8 from J, leaving 17 bases between them. The CDR3 has 13 amino acids.